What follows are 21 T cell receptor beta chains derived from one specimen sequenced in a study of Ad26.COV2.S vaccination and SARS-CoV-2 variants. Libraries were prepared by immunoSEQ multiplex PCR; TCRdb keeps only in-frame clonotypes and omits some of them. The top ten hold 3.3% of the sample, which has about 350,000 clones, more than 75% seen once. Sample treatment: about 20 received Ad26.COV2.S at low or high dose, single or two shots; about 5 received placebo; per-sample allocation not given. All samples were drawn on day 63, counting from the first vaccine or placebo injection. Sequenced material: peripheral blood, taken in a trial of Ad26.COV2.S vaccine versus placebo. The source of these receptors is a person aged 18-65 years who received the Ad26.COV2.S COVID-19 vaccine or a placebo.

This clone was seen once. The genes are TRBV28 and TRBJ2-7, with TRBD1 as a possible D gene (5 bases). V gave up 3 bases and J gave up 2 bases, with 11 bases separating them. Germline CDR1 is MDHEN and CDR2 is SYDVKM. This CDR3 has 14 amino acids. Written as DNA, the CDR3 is TGTGCCAGCAGTTTTCCTGACAGAACCTACGAGCAGTACTTC. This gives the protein CASSFPDRTYEQYF.

The CDR3, as DNA: TGTGCCAGCAGCTTGGCTATAACGACTCTTGCGGGACAGGGCCACGAGCAGTACTTC. Its protein product is CASSLAITTLAGQGHEQYF. The rearrangement uses TRBV5-6 and TRBJ2-7, with 9 bases that match TRBD1. This CDR3 contains 19 residues. After removal of 0 bases from V and 5 bases from J, the junction contained 18 bases not matched to a gene. Germline V CDR1 and CDR2: SGHDT, YYEEEE.

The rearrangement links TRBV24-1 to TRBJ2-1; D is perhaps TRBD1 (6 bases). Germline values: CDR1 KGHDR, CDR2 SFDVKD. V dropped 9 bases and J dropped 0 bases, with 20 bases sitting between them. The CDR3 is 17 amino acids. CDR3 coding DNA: TGTGCCACCCAAACTTCCCAGGGGTCTAGCTCCTACAATGAGCAGTTCTTC. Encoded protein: CATQTSQGSSSYNEQFF.

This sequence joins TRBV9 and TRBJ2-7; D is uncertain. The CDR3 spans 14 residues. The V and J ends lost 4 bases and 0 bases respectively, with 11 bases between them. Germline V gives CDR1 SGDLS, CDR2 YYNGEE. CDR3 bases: TGTGCCAGCAGCCCCCGTTTCGTCTCCTACGAGCAGTACTTC. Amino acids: CASSPRFVSYEQYF.

DNA for the CDR3: TGTGCCTGGCGGACAGGGGCTACCTACGAGCAGTACTTC. Protein sequence: CAWRTGATYEQYF. The chain has TRBV30 and TRBJ2-7; the match to TRBD1 covers 9 bases. Germline-derived CDR1 and CDR2 are GTSNPN and SVGIG (reference sequence). The CDR3 has 13 amino acids. V shed 5 bases and J 2 bases; nucleotides not matched to a gene: 4.

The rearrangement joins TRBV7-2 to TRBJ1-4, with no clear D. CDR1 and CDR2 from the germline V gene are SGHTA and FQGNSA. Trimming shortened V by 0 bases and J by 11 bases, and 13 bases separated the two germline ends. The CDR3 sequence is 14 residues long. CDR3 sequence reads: CASSLAPRPVKLFF. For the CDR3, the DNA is TGTGCCAGCAGCTTAGCGCCAAGACCCGTGAAACTGTTTTTT. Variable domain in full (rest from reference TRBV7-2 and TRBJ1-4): GAGVSQSPSNKVTEKGKDVELRCDPISGHTALYWYRQSLGQGLEFLIYFQGNSAPDKSGLPSDRFSAERTGGSVSTLTIQRTQQEDSAVYLCASSLAPRPVKLFFGSGTQLSVL.

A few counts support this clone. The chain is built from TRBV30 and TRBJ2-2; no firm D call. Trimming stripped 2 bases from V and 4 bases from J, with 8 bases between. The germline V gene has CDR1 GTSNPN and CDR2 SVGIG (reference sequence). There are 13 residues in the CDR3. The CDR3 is CAWSRVATGELFF. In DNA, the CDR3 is TGTGCCTGGAGTAGGGTAGCCACCGGGGAGCTGTTTTTT.

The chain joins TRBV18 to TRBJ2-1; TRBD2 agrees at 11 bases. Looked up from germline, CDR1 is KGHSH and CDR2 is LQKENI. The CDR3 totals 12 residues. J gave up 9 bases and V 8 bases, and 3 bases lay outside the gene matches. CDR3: CASAGTSGEQFF. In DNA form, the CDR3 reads TGTGCCAGCGCAGGGACTAGCGGTGAGCAGTTCTTC. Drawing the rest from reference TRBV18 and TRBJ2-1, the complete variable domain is NAGVMQNPRHLVRRRGQEARLRCSPMKGHSHVYWYRQLPEEGLKFMVYLQKENIIDESGMPKERFSAEFPKEGPSILRIQQVVRGDSAAYFCASAGTSGEQFFGPGTRLTVL.

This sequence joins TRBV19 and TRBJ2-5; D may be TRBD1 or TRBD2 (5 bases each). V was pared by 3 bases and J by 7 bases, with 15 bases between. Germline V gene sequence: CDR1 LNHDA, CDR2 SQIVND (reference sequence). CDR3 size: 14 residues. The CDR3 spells CASSMGDAVRTQYF. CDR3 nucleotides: TGTGCCAGTAGTATGGGGGACGCCGTAAGGACCCAGTACTTC.

For the CDR3, the DNA is TGTGCCACACTGGGGGGGGCCGGAACCGGGGAGCTGTTTTTT. It is translated as CATLGGAGTGELFF. The J gene is TRBJ2-2, the V gene TRBV10-3; the D gene is possibly TRBD2 (7 bases). V gave up 10 bases and J gave up 5 bases, with 17 bases separating them. Germline CDR1 is ENHRY and CDR2 is SYGVKD. This CDR3 has 14 residues.

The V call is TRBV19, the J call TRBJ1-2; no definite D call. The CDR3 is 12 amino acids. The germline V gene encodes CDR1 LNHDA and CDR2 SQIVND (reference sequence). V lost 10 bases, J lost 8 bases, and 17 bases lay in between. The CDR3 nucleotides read TGTGCCACTGGCCTAGGTGAAGACGGCTACACCTTC. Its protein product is CATGLGEDGYTF.

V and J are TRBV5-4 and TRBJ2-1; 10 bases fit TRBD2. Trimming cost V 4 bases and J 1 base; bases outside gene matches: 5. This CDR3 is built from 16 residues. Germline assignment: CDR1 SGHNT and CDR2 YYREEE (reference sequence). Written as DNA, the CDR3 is TGTGCCAGCAGCGCCCCGACTAGCGGGTCCTACAATGAGCAGTTCTTC. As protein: CASSAPTSGSYNEQFF.

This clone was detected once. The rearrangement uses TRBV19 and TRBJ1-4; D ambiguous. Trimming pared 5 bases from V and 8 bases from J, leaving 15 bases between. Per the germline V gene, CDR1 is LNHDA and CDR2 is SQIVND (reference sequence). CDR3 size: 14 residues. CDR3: CASSADTEGEKLFF. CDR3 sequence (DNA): TGTGCCAGTAGTGCCGACACCGAGGGAGAAAAACTGTTTTTT.

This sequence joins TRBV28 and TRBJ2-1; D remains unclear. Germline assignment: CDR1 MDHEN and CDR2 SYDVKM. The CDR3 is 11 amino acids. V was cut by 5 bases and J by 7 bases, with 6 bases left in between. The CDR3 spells CASSTLNEQFF. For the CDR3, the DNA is TGTGCCAGCAGTACTCTGAATGAGCAGTTCTTC.

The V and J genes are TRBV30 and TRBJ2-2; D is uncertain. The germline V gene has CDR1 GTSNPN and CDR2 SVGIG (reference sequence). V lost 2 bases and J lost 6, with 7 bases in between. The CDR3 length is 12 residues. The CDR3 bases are TGTGCCTGGAGTAGAGCCGCCGGGGAGCTGTTTTTT. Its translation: CAWSRAAGELFF.

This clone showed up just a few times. Here the CDR3 reads CASSPRGTDNEQFF. In DNA, the CDR3 is TGTGCCAGCAGCCCTCGTGGCACTGACAATGAGCAGTTCTTC. V and J are TRBV9 and TRBJ2-1; D unclear. The germline V gene encodes CDR1 SGDLS and CDR2 YYNGEE. V was clipped by 4 bases and J by 5 bases, with 13 bases between them. This CDR3 is built from 14 residues.

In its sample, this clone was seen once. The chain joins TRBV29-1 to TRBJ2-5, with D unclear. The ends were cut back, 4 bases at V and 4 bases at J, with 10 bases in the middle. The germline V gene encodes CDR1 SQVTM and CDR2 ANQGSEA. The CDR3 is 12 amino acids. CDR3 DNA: TGCAGCGTTGGGTGGGCAGTAGAGACCCAGTACTTC. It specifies CSVGWAVETQYF.

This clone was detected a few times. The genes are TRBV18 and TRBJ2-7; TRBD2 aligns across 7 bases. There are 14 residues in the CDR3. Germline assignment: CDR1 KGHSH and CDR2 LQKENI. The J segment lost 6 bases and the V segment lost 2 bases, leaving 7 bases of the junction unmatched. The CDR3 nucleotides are TGTGCCAGCTCACCAGGGGGGGTCCTCGGCGAGCAGTACTTC. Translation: CASSPGGVLGEQYF.

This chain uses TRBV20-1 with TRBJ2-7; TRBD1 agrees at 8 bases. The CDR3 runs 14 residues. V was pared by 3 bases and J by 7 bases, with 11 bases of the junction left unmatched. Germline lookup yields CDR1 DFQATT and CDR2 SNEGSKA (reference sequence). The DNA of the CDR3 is TGCAGTGCTAGTGCCCGACAGGGGTCCCTAGAGCAGTACTTC. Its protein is CSASARQGSLEQYF.

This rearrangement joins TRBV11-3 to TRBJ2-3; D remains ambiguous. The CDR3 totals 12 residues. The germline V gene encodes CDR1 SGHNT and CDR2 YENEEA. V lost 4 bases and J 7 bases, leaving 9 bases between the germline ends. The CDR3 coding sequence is TGTGCCAGCAGCTCCTCAAGAAATACGCAGTATTTT. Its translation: CASSSSRNTQYF. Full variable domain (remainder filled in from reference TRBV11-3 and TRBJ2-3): EAGVVQSPRYKIIEKKQPVAFWCNPISGHNTLYWYLQNLGQGPELLIRYENEEAVDDSQLPKDRFSAERLKGVDSTLKIQPAELGDSAVYLCASSSSRNTQYFGPGTRLTVL.

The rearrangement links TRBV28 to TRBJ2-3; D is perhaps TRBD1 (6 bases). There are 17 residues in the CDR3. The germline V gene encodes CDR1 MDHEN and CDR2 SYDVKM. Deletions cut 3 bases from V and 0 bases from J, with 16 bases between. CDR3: CASSLGWDTASTDTQYF. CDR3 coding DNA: TGTGCCAGCAGTTTGGGGTGGGACACAGCTAGCACAGATACGCAGTATTTT.